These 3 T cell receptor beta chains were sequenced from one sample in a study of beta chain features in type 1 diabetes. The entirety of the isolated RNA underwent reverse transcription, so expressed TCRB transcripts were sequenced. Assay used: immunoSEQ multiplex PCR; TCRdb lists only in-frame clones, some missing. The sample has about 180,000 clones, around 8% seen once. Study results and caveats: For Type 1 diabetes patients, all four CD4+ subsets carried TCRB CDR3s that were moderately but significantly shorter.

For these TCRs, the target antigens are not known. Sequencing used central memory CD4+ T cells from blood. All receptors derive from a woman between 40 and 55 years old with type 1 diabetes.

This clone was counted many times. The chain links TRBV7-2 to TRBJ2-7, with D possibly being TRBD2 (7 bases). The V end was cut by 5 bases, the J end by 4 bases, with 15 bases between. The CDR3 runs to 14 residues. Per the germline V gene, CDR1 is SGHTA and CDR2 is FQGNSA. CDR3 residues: CASSRGRGGYEQYF. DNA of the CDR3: TGTGCCAGCAGCCGGGGCAGGGGAGGGTACGAGCAGTACTTC.

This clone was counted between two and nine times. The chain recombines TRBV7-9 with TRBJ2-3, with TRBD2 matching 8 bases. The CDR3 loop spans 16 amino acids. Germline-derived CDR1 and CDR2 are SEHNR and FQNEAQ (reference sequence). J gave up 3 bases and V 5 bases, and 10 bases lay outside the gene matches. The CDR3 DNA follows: TGTGCCAGCAGCCCTCCCGCTAGCGGGCGAACAGATACGCAGTATTTT. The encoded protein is CASSPPASGRTDTQYF.

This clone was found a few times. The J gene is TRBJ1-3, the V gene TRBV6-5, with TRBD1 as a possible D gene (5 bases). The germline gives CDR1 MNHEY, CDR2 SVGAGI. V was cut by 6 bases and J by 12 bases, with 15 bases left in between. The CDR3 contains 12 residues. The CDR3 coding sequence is TGTGCCAGCAGAGACAGATCCGGACGCATATATTTT. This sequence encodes CASRDRSGRIYF.